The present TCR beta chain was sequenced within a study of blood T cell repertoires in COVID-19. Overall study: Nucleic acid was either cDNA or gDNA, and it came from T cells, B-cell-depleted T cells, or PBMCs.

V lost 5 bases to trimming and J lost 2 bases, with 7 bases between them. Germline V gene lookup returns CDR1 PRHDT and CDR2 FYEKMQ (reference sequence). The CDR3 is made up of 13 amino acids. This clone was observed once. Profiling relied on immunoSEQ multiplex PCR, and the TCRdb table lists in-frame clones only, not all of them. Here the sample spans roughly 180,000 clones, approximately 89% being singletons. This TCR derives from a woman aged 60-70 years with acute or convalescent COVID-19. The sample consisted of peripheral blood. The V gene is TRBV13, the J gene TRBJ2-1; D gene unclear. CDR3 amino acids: CASSATAYNEQFF. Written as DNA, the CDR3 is TGTGCCAGCAGCGCGACTGCCTACAATGAGCAGTTCTTC.